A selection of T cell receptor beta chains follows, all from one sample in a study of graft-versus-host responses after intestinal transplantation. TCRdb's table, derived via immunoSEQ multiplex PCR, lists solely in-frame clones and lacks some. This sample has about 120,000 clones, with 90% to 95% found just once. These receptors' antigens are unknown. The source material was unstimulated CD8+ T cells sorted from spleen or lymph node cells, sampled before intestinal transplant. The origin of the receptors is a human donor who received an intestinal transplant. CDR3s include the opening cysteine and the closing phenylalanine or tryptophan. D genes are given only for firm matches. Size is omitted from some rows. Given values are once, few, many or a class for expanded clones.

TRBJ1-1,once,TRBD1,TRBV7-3,TGTGCCAGCAGCCACACAATCAGGGGGAGGATGAACACTGAAGCTTTCTTT,CASSHTIRGRMNTEAFF
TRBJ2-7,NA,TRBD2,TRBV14,TGTGCCAGCAGCTCCATCGGGACTAGCGGCGCCTACGAGCAGTACTTC,CASSSIGTSGAYEQYF
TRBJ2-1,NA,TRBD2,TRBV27,TGTGCCAGCAGTTTGCTGGTATCGGCGGGAGGGCCTGATGAGCAGTTCTTC,CASSLLVSAGGPDEQFF
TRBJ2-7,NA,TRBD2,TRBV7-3,TGTGCCAGCAGCTTTCTAGCGGGAGTCCCCTACGAGCAGTACTTC,CASSFLAGVPYEQYF
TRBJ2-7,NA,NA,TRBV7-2,TGTGCCAGCAGCGAGCCCTCCTACGAGCAGTACTTC,CASSEPSYEQYF
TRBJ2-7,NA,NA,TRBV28,TGTGCCAGCAAAGGGTACGAGCAGTACTTC,CASKGYEQYF
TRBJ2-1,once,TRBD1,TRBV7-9,TGTGCCAGCAGCCCCCGGACAGGGAGGAGCTCCTACAATGAGCAGTTCTTC,CASSPRTGRSSYNEQFF
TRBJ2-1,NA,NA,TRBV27,TGTGCCAGCAGTTTACTACAGGGACGGCCAAATGAGCAGTTCTTC,CASSLLQGRPNEQFF
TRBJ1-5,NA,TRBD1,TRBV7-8,TGTGCCAGCAGCCCGGGACAGGGGGATCAGCCCCAGCATTTT,CASSPGQGDQPQHF
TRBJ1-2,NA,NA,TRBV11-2,TGTGCCAGCAGCTTAGGAGGACCCCCAGCGAACTATGGCTACACCTTC,CASSLGGPPANYGYTF